The sequence of this T cell receptor (beta chain) was determined in a study of patients and donors after allogeneic stem cell transplantation. This CDR3 spans 16 amino acids. In germline, CDR1 is SGHRS, CDR2 YFSETQ. Trimming took 1 base from V and 5 from J; bases not matched to a gene: 6. TCRdb re-analysed the RT-PCR reads in MiXCR, keeping a single row per CDR3 protein. The table has 190,000 or so distinct CDR3 sequences, about 37% seen once. This clonotype was sampled from a human donor who was either an allogeneic HSCT recipient or a stem cell or donor lymphocyte infusion donor (not recorded which). It is not recorded whose cells these are; they may come from a transplant donor. The source material was blood, either unsorted or a sorted T cell fraction (not recorded which). This sequence joins TRBV5-1 and TRBJ1-6, with 7 nucleotides matching TRBD1. This CDR3 reads CASSLRTGPNNSPLHF. The CDR3 DNA follows: TGCGCCAGCAGCTTGCGGACAGGCCCCAATAATTCACCCCTCCACTTT.